This is a list of T cell receptor beta chains from one sample in a study of T cells in localized non-small cell lung cancer. Profiled with immunoSEQ multiplex PCR; TCRdb holds only in-frame clones, not every one. The table records 20,000 to 25,000 clones, more than 75% of them present only once. The material sequenced was PBMCs, taken before any cancer treatment. The receptors originated from a man aged 40 to 75 with stage II lung adenocarcinoma. Both conserved end residues are part of each CDR3. Each record gives: J gene, D gene, V gene, CDR3 protein. The D gene is left open where the match is weak.

J gene: TRBJ1-1
D gene: TRBD1
V gene: TRBV5-1
CDR3 protein: CASSPGQGTKGPEAFF

J gene: TRBJ2-3
D gene: TRBD2
V gene: TRBV6-5
CDR3 protein: CAAREGEVSYF

J gene: TRBJ2-1
D gene: TRBD2
V gene: TRBV2
CDR3 protein: CAQENLAGGLGQFF

J gene: TRBJ2-3
D gene: TRBD2
V gene: TRBV7-2
CDR3 protein: CASSRGGPSTDTQYF

J gene: TRBJ2-7
D gene: NA
V gene: TRBV5-4
CDR3 protein: CASSRQGNEQYF

J gene: TRBJ2-3
D gene: NA
V gene: TRBV4-1
CDR3 protein: CASSQDYPPATDTQYF

J gene: TRBJ2-1
D gene: TRBD2
V gene: TRBV27
CDR3 protein: CASSFAMGRRVAGVGEQFF

J gene: TRBJ1-1
D gene: NA
V gene: TRBV2
CDR3 protein: CASSAGRTEAFF

J gene: TRBJ1-5
D gene: NA
V gene: TRBV6-5
CDR3 protein: CASSLQGGQPQHF

J gene: TRBJ2-7
D gene: TRBD1
V gene: TRBV6-6
CDR3 protein: CASSYSGQVTHEQYF

J gene: TRBJ2-3
D gene: NA
V gene: TRBV6-1
CDR3 protein: CASSEAIMAQGTDTQYF

J gene: TRBJ2-1
D gene: NA
V gene: TRBV18
CDR3 protein: CASSPDSSYNEQFF

J gene: TRBJ1-6
D gene: NA
V gene: TRBV6-1
CDR3 protein: CASQTGPYNSPLHF

J gene: TRBJ2-3
D gene: NA
V gene: TRBV10-3
CDR3 protein: CAISESAGPVQDTQYF

J gene: TRBJ1-3
D gene: NA
V gene: TRBV30
CDR3 protein: CAWTTDRHSGNTIYF

J gene: TRBJ1-2
D gene: NA
V gene: TRBV7-2
CDR3 protein: CASSSTVLYGYTF

J gene: TRBJ2-1
D gene: NA
V gene: TRBV6-1
CDR3 protein: CASGTGVPNEQFF

J gene: TRBJ2-1
D gene: TRBD2
V gene: TRBV27
CDR3 protein: CASSSLREGNEQFF